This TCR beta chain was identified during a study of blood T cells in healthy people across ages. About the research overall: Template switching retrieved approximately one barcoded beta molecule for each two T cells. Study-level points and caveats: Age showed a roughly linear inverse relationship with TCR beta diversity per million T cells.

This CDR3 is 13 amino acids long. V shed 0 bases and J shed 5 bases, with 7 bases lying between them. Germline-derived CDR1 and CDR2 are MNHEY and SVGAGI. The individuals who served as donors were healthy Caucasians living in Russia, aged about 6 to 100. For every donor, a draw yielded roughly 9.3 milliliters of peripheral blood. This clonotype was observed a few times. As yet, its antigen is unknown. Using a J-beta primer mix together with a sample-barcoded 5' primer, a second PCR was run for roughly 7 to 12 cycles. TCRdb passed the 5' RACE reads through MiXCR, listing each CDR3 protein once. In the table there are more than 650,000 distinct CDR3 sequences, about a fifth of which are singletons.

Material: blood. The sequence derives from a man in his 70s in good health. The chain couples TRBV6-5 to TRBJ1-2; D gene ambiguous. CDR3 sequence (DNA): TGTGCCAGCAGTTACTCGTCACGTTATGGCTACACCTTC. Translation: CASSYSSRYGYTF.